This T cell receptor (beta chain) was captured by sequencing in a study of blood T cells in healthy people across ages. This clonotype was detected only a few times. Its antigen is unknown. The study, taken as a whole, reports: The donors' CMV status was not determined, possibly confounding changes in expanded clonotypes. The study could not conclusively compare naive and antigen-experienced cells, given its unsorted PBMCs.

A J-beta primer mix and a sample-barcoded 5' primer were used in a second PCR of roughly 6 to 11 cycles. Through a template-switch adaptor with 12 random nucleotides, each cDNA molecule received a tag. In TCRdb, the 5' RACE reads were re-called with MiXCR into one record per CDR3 protein. The profile shows around 1,700,000 distinct CDR3 sequences, about 28% of them singletons. The CDR3 runs 11 residues. V was cut by 6 bases and J by 13 bases, with 16 bases left in between. Germline CDR1 is DFQATT and CDR2 is SNEGSKA (reference sequence). This clonotype was obtained from a woman aged 30 to 39 in good health. Material for sequencing was blood. The chain has TRBV20-1 and TRBJ2-4; no reliable D call. CDR3 coding DNA: TGCAGTGCCCAACACTACAATGAGCAGTACTTC. It encodes CSAQHYNEQYF.